The clone carrying this T cell receptor (beta chain) has only one observation. The antigen is undetermined. This sample is part of a study of shared clonotypes between healthy human individuals. Germline V CDR1 and CDR2: MNHEY, SVGAGI. With V trimmed by 2 bases and J by 6 bases, 8 bases remained unmatched. This CDR3 is 15 amino acids long. Whole-study findings and limits: The study drew on few donors, limiting represented genetic and exposure-history diversity.

The authors ran the assay at deep level. Profiling relied on immunoSEQ multiplex PCR, and the TCRdb table lists in-frame clones only, not all of them. Of over 950,000 clones in the sample, 60% to 85% were seen once. The chain carries TRBV6-5 and TRBJ1-1; 8 positions agree with TRBD1. Input material: memory CD4+ T cells from PBMCs. Indicated subset: CD45RA-negative fraction. The receptor was isolated from a man aged 18 to 35 in good health. Some clones in this sample may be carry-over from other donors' samples. The CDR3 nucleotides read TGTGCCAGCAGTTACAGTACAGGGGGGAGGGCTGAAGCTTTCTTT. Amino acids: CASSYSTGGRAEAFF.